This is a list of T cell receptor beta chains from one sample in a study of T cell responses to AZD1222 COVID-19 vaccine. The data were produced by immunoSEQ multiplex PCR, yet TCRdb's version contains in-frame clones alone and is incomplete. The table records 150,000 or so clones, over 75% of them present only once. This material consisted of peripheral blood, taken on day 0 of AZD1222 vaccination. The receptors derive from an adult in good health. Each CDR3 is given with its conserved first and last residue.

j_call v_call cdr3_aa
TRBJ2-3 TRBV27 CASSSLRNRLTDTQYF
TRBJ1-1 TRBV30 CAWSNSMNTEAFF
TRBJ2-7 TRBV7-2 CASSLVGTGTYEQYF
TRBJ1-5 TRBV4-1 CASSQETGYNQPQHF
TRBJ2-1 TRBV2 CATDPGNEQFF
TRBJ2-1 TRBV19 CASSIYAGSSYNEQFF
TRBJ2-7 TRBV7-8 CASSLGRAYEQYF
TRBJ1-5 TRBV9 CASSLGTGSNQPQHF
TRBJ1-3 TRBV5-1 CASSATNSGNTIYF
TRBJ2-6 TRBV6-1 CASSAAPVGGLGSGANVLTF
TRBJ2-2 TRBV6-5 CASSRDRVTGELFF
TRBJ2-6 TRBV19 CASSIGPEPNVLTF
TRBJ2-1 TRBV28 CASRYSLEGLADYNEQFF
TRBJ2-7 TRBV3-1/TRBV3-2 CASSHRKIRDGEQYF
TRBJ1-5 TRBV11-1 CASSLTSMQPQHF